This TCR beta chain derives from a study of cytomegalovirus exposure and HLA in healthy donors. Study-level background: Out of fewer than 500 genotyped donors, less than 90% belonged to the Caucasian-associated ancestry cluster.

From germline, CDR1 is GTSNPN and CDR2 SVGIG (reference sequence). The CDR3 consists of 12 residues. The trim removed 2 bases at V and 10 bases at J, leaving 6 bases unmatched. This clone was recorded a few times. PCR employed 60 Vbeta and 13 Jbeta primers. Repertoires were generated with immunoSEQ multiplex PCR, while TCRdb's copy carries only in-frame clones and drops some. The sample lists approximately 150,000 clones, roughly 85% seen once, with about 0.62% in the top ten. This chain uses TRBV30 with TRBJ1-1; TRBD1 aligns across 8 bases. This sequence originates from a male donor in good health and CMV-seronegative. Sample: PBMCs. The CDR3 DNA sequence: TGTGCCTGGAGTATTTCACAGGGGGGAGCTTTCTTT. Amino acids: CAWSISQGGAFF.